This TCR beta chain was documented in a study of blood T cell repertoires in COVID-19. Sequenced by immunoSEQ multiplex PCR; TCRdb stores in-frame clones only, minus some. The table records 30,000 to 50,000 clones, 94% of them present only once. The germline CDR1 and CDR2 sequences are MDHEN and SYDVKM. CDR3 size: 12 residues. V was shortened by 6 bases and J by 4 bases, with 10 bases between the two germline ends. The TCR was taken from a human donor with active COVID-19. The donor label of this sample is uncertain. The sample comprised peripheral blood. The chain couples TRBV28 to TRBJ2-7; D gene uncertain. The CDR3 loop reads CASRKRGYEQYF. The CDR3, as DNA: TGTGCCAGCAGAAAGCGAGGATACGAGCAGTACTTC.